The 29 T cell receptor beta chains reported below all come from one sample, sequenced in a study of a mutant IDH1 vaccine in newly diagnosed glioma. Their recognized antigens are unknown. Using immunoSEQ multiplex PCR, the repertoire was profiled, and TCRdb retains in-frame clones only, with some absent. The profile shows about 60,000 clones, around 84% of them singletons. Time point in this sample: week 11, during vaccination. Vaccinated patients received 300 ug of mutant IDH1 20-mer peptide per dose, with topical imiquimod. Source: PBMCs, taken from a glioma patient whose treatment included an IDH1 peptide vaccine. The origin of the receptors is a woman in her forties or fifties with glioma.

The gene calls are TRBV6-1 and TRBJ1-3; unclear D gene. This CDR3 comprises 13 residues. V lost 2 bases to trimming and J lost 3 bases, with 5 bases between them. The germline V gene encodes CDR1 MNHNS and CDR2 SASEGT. CDR3 amino acids: CASSETFGNTIYF. In DNA form, the CDR3 reads TGTGCCAGCAGTGAAACCTTTGGAAACACCATATATTTT.

This chain uses TRBV6-4 with TRBJ2-1; D is possibly TRBD2 (6 bases). V lost 2 bases and J 5 bases, leaving 13 bases between the germline ends. CDR3 length equals 15 residues. Germline lookup yields CDR1 MRHNA and CDR2 SNTAGT. The CDR3 spells CASSDGRGPNNEQFF. The CDR3 DNA sequence: TGTGCCAGCAGTGACGGGCGGGGTCCGAACAATGAGCAGTTCTTC.

This chain links TRBV9 with TRBJ1-4, with D perhaps matching TRBD1 (6 bases). Trimming removed 4 bases from V and 11 bases from J, with 21 bases in between. Germline CDR1 reads SGDLS; CDR2 reads YYNGEE. The CDR3 contains 15 residues. The CDR3 region is CASSSRSGTPEKLFF. In DNA, the CDR3 is TGTGCCAGCAGCTCCAGGAGCGGGACACCTGAGAAACTGTTTTTT. The whole variable domain, remainder taken from reference TRBV9 and TRBJ1-4, is DSGVTQTPKHLITATGQRVTLRCSPRSGDLSVYWYQQSLDQGLQFLIQYYNGEERAKGNILERFSAQQFPDLHSELNLSSLELGDSALYFCASSSRSGTPEKLFFGSGTQLSVL.

The CDR3 sequence is CASSVVPTDTQYF. CDR3 DNA: TGTGCCAGCAGCGTAGTCCCCACAGATACGCAGTATTTT. This rearrangement joins TRBV9 to TRBJ2-3; D is undetermined. CDR1 is SGDLS and CDR2 is YYNGEE in the germline V gene. The CDR3 consists of 13 residues. The V end lost 0 bases, the J end lost 2 bases, and 4 bases lay between the germline ends.

V is TRBV6-1 and J is TRBJ1-4; 10 positions agree with TRBD1. There are 14 residues in the CDR3. Unmatched junction bases numbered 3, after V lost 6 bases and J lost 5 bases. From germline, CDR1 is MNHNS and CDR2 SASEGT. The CDR3 DNA reads TGTGCCAGCAGGCCGGGACAGGGGAATGAAAAACTGTTTTTT. Encoded protein: CASRPGQGNEKLFF.

This chain joins TRBV9 and TRBJ2-1; D not resolved. Germline lookup yields CDR1 SGDLS and CDR2 YYNGEE. The length of the CDR3 is 17 residues. V lost 4 bases, J lost 0 bases, and 17 bases lay in between. The CDR3 spells CASSQSRSDGSYNEQFF. Written as DNA, the CDR3 is TGTGCCAGCAGCCAGAGTAGGTCGGACGGCTCCTACAATGAGCAGTTCTTC.

The V and J genes are TRBV6-5 and TRBJ2-1, with a possible D match to TRBD1 (5 bases). In germline, CDR1 is MNHEY, CDR2 SVGAGI. The ends were cut back, 0 bases at V and 12 bases at J, with 12 bases in the middle. CDR3 length: 13 amino acids. CDR3: CASSYSQGGGQFF. The CDR3 coding sequence is TGTGCCAGCAGTTACTCCCAGGGTGGTGGGCAGTTCTTC.

This clone was observed once. J is TRBJ1-5 and V is TRBV5-1, with unresolved D. Between the trimmed V and J ends, which lost 0 bases and 4 bases, there was a span of 8 bases. Germline V gives CDR1 SGHRS, CDR2 YFSETQ. The CDR3 covers 14 residues. CDR3 in amino acids: CASSLAPTNQPQHF. Here the CDR3 DNA reads TGCGCCAGCAGCTTGGCACCGACAAATCAGCCCCAGCATTTT.

In DNA, the CDR3 is TGTGCCAGCAGCGTAGGGGACAGCGAAGAGACCCAGTACTTC. Amino acids: CASSVGDSEETQYF. This chain links TRBV5-4 with TRBJ2-5; TRBD1 aligns across 7 bases. With 4 bases clipped from V and 3 bases from J, the junction kept 6 bases outside the gene matches. CDR3 size: 14 residues. Germline CDR1 and CDR2: SGHNT and YYREEE (reference sequence). Full variable domain (outside the CDR3, taken from reference TRBV5-4 and TRBJ2-5): ETGVTQSPTHLIKTRGQQVTLRCSSQSGHNTVSWYQQALGQGPQFIFQYYREEENGRGNFPPRFSGLQFPNYSSELNVNALELDDSALYLCASSVGDSEETQYFGPGTRLLVL.

The chain joins TRBV29-1 to TRBJ1-2; D is uncertain. From germline, CDR1 is SQVTM and CDR2 ANQGSEA. Trimming removed 3 bases from V and 5 bases from J, with 16 bases in between. The CDR3 covers 14 residues. The CDR3: CSVDLGVGGYGYTF. The CDR3 bases are TGCAGCGTTGACTTGGGCGTTGGAGGGTATGGCTACACCTTC.

The CDR3 spells CASSWGGSSYEQYF. In nucleotides, the CDR3 is TGCGCCAGCAGTTGGGGGGGAAGCTCCTACGAGCAGTACTTC. This chain connects TRBV5-1 to TRBJ2-7; 7 positions agree with TRBD2. Germline loops: CDR1 SGHRS, CDR2 YFSETQ. There are 14 residues in the CDR3. The J segment lost 0 bases and the V segment lost 5 bases, leaving 5 bases of the junction unmatched.

The sample holds a few counts of this clone. This rearrangement joins TRBV4-1 to TRBJ2-7; 7 bases align to TRBD1. Looked up from germline, CDR1 is MGHRA and CDR2 is YSYEKL. The CDR3 totals 14 residues. Germline trimming cut 1 base from V and 0 bases from J; bases unmatched to any gene: 0. The CDR3 bases are TGCGCCAGCAGCCAAGGGGACAGCTCCTACGAGCAGTACTTC. Translating it yields CASSQGDSSYEQYF.

The CDR3 loop reads CATSDRGPYEQYF. The CDR3 coding sequence is TGTGCCACCTCCGACAGGGGCCCCTACGAGCAGTACTTC. The genes are TRBV27 and TRBJ2-7, with 8 bases matching TRBD1. Trimming at V came to 10 bases and at J to 2 bases, leaving 7 bases not matched to a gene. The CDR3 spans 13 residues. Germline values: CDR1 MNHEY, CDR2 SMNVEV (reference sequence).

V and J are TRBV13 and TRBJ1-3; D may be TRBD1 (5 bases). Germline lookup yields CDR1 PRHDT and CDR2 FYEKMQ (reference sequence). V gave up 1 base and J gave up 3 bases, with 10 bases separating them. The length of the CDR3 is 15 residues. The CDR3 coding sequence is TGTGCCAGCAGCTTAGATTGGGGGGTTGGAAACACCATATATTTT. This gives the protein CASSLDWGVGNTIYF.

The V call is TRBV2, the J call TRBJ2-1; D is possibly TRBD1 (6 bases). The V end lost 11 bases, the J end lost 0 bases, and 17 bases lay between the germline ends. CDR1 and CDR2 from the germline V gene are SNHLY and FYNNEI. CDR3 size: 15 residues. In DNA, the CDR3 is TGTGCCGGCCGACAGGACCAGAGCTCCTACAATGAGCAGTTCTTC. Protein product: CAGRQDQSSYNEQFF.

CDR3 DNA sequence: TGCGCCAGCAGCTTGATCGCAGTGGGTTCCTACGAGCAGTACTTC. The encoded protein is CASSLIAVGSYEQYF. The chain couples TRBV5-1 to TRBJ2-7; no definite D call. Germline V gene data show CDR1 as SGHRS and CDR2 as YFSETQ. Trimming cost V 1 base and J 1 base, with 12 bases left between them. The CDR3 covers 15 residues.

This chain connects TRBV4-2 to TRBJ2-7; perhaps D is TRBD1 or TRBD2 (5 bases each). The CDR3 is 15 residues long. Trimming cost V 2 bases and J 0 bases, with 11 bases left between them. Germline V CDR1 and CDR2: LGHNA, YNFKEQ. The CDR3 coding sequence is TGTGCCAGCAGCCAAATACCAGGGAGCTCCTACGAGCAGTACTTC. The encoded protein is CASSQIPGSSYEQYF.

The gene calls are TRBV27 and TRBJ1-2; possibly TRBD1 for D (5 bases). The V gene lost 3 bases and the J gene lost 8 bases, with 13 bases spanning the gap. CDR3 length: 13 residues. CDR1 and CDR2 from the germline V gene are MNHEY and SMNVEV (reference sequence). CDR3 in amino acids: CASSFPGREGYTF. The CDR3 nucleotides are TGTGCCAGCAGTTTCCCAGGGAGGGAGGGCTACACCTTC.

The chain uses TRBV6-5 and TRBJ1-2, with no clear D. The CDR3 runs to 14 residues. Per the germline V gene, CDR1 is MNHEY and CDR2 is SVGAGI. Trimming removed 10 bases at V and 7 bases at J, with 22 bases between. The CDR3 here is CATTTSDQEGGYTF. The CDR3 bases are TGTGCCACTACGACCTCGGACCAAGAGGGTGGCTACACCTTC.

In this sample, this clone turned up a few times. The J gene is TRBJ1-2, the V gene TRBV7-3, with D perhaps TRBD1 (5 bases). Germline lookup yields CDR1 SGHTA and CDR2 FQGTGA. V lost 0 bases and J 8 bases, leaving 13 bases between the germline ends. The CDR3 contains 14 residues. In nucleotides, the CDR3 is TGTGCCAGCAGCTTAACCCCAGGGTTATTGGGCTACACCTTC. Its translation is CASSLTPGLLGYTF.

About this clone: Different DNA sequences within this sample yield the same CDR3. This chain joins TRBV7-2 and TRBJ1-5; a weak D match, TRBD1 (6 bases). The germline V and J ends were trimmed by 1 base and 2 bases, with 6 bases remaining between them. The CDR3 extends over 14 amino acids. CDR1 SGHTA and CDR2 FQGNSA come from the germline V gene. CDR3 sequence: CASSLGTGNQPQHF. The CDR3, as DNA: TGTGCCAGCAGCTTAGGGACAGGCAATCAGCCCCAGCATTTT.

This chain connects TRBV5-1 to TRBJ2-3; D is uncertain. This CDR3 contains 13 residues. V was trimmed by 1 base and J by 6 bases, leaving 9 bases between them. The V gene's germline CDR1 is SGHRS and CDR2 YFSETQ. CDR3 amino acids: CASSLRGYDTQYF. CDR3 nucleotide sequence: TGCGCCAGCAGCTTGCGAGGATATGATACGCAGTATTTT.

The chain joins TRBV12-5 to TRBJ2-1, with D possibly being TRBD1 (5 bases). The CDR3 totals 13 residues. CDR1 and CDR2 from the germline V gene are LGHNT and FRNRAP. V was cut by 5 bases and J by 5 bases, with 10 bases left in between. CDR3 sequence: CASGPLGDNEQFF. CDR3 DNA sequence: TGTGCTAGTGGTCCCTTAGGGGACAATGAGCAGTTCTTC.

The chain employs TRBV7-9 and TRBJ1-1; tentatively, D is TRBD1 (6 bases). V lost 5 bases and J 0 bases, leaving 10 bases between the germline ends. Germline V gives CDR1 SEHNR, CDR2 FQNEAQ (reference sequence). This CDR3 spans 14 amino acids. The CDR3 bases are TGTGCCAGCAGCCACGGACAGTTGAACACTGAAGCTTTCTTT. Protein sequence: CASSHGQLNTEAFF.

The chain's CDR3 is CSVDADYGYTF. CDR3 nucleotide sequence: TGCAGCGTTGACGCAGACTATGGCTACACCTTC. This chain uses TRBV29-1 with TRBJ1-2; D gene uncertain. The germline gives CDR1 SQVTM, CDR2 ANQGSEA. Trimming pared 3 bases from V and 3 bases from J, leaving 5 bases between. The CDR3 is 11 residues long. The complete variable domain, with remaining parts taken from reference TRBV29-1 and TRBJ1-2, reads SAVISQKPSRDICQRGTSLTIQCQVDSQVTMMFWYRQQPGQSLTLIATANQGSEATYESGFVIDKFPISRPNLTFSTLTVSNMSPEDSSIYLCSVDADYGYTFGSGTRLTVV.

This clone was seen only a few times. The CDR3 nucleotides read TGTGCCAGCAGCCTACAAGTGATGAACACTGAAGCTTTCTTT. Amino acid sequence: CASSLQVMNTEAFF. J is TRBJ1-1 and V is TRBV4-2; D unresolved. This CDR3 spans 14 amino acids. V was cut by 4 bases and J by 0 bases, with 9 bases left in between. The germline V gene has CDR1 LGHNA and CDR2 YNFKEQ.

Written as DNA, the CDR3 is TGTGCCAGCAGCCAACCCCCGGAGACAGGGGGTAACGAGCAGTACTTC. Translation: CASSQPPETGGNEQYF. The V gene is TRBV4-2, the J gene TRBJ2-7; 9 bases match TRBD1. Trimming removed 2 bases from V and 5 bases from J; junction bases left unmatched: 10. The germline gives CDR1 LGHNA, CDR2 YNFKEQ. The CDR3 length is 16 residues.

This clone showed up just a few times. The chain links TRBV6-4 to TRBJ2-1; D gene uncertain. CDR1 is MRHNA, CDR2 SNTAGT, per germline. CDR3 size: 16 residues. V was clipped by 2 bases and J by 0 bases, with 11 bases between them. CDR3 sequence (DNA): TGTGCCAGCAGTGACGAAGCTAGAAGCTCCTACAATGAGCAGTTCTTC. Amino acid sequence: CASSDEARSSYNEQFF.

J is TRBJ2-2 and V is TRBV11-3; unclear D gene. The CDR3 runs 12 residues. The germline V and J ends were trimmed by 5 bases and 4 bases, with 5 bases remaining between them. CDR1 is SGHNT and CDR2 is YENEEA in the germline V gene. In DNA form, the CDR3 reads TGTGCCAGCAGCGAGATCACCGGGGAGCTGTTTTTT. Protein product: CASSEITGELFF.